The 9 T cell receptor beta chains below come from one sample, sequenced in a study of Graves' ophthalmopathy and Graves' hyperthyroidism. Amplification of TCR beta CDR3 regions used RNA transcripts. The first-round RT-PCR employed HTBI primers together with the Qiagen OneStep RT-PCR kit. A multiplex PCR was then performed as the second round. Via MiXCR, TCRdb re-called the multiplex PCR reads, giving one row per CDR3 protein. In the table there are about 160,000 distinct CDR3 sequences, 30% to 45% of which are singletons. The specimen sequenced was peripheral blood. These receptors all come from a man younger than 40 with Graves' ophthalmopathy.

The V call is TRBV6-1, the J call TRBJ1-2; TRBD1 is a possible D gene (5 bases). The CDR3 is made up of 16 amino acids. Germline V gene sequence: CDR1 MNHNS, CDR2 SASEGT. Trimming shortened V by 3 bases and J by 8 bases, and 22 bases separated the two germline ends. This CDR3 reads CASSENTGAIQGGYTF. DNA of the CDR3: TGTGCCAGCAGTGAGAATACAGGAGCTATCCAGGGAGGCTACACCTTC.

This clonotype appeared many times. This sequence joins TRBV28 and TRBJ1-2; a weak D match, TRBD1 (6 bases). The V end was cut by 6 bases, the J end by 4 bases, with 9 bases between. The CDR3 totals 12 residues. Germline CDR1 is MDHEN and CDR2 is SYDVKM. CDR3 nucleotides: TGTGCCAGCAGAAAGGACAGCTATGGCTACACCTTC. This gives the protein CASRKDSYGYTF.

This clonotype was seen ten or more times. The V and J genes are TRBV6-2 or TRBV6-3 and TRBJ2-4, with a possible D match to TRBD2 (6 bases). V was shortened by 2 bases and J by 0 bases, with 11 bases between the two germline ends. This CDR3 is 16 amino acids long. CDR1 and CDR2 from the germline V gene are MNHEY and SVGEGT. The CDR3 loop is CASSYGSGLAKNIQYF. In DNA, the CDR3 is TGTGCCAGCAGTTACGGATCGGGACTAGCCAAAAACATTCAGTACTTC.

This clonotype came up many times. The rearrangement uses TRBV5-8 and TRBJ1-5; 10 bases match TRBD1. V was clipped by 4 bases and J by 6 bases; unmatched bases: 10. The CDR3 is 16 amino acids. Per germline, CDR1 SGHTS and CDR2 YDEGEE. Here the CDR3 reads CASSPDGTGAGQPQHF. In nucleotides, the CDR3 is TGTGCCAGCAGCCCGGACGGGACAGGGGCTGGTCAGCCCCAGCATTTT. Full variable domain (remainder filled in from reference TRBV5-8 and TRBJ1-5): EAGVTQSPTHLIKTRGQQATLRCSPISGHTSVYWYQQALGLGLQFLLWYDEGEERNRGNFPPRFSGRQFPNYSSELNVNALELEDSALYLCASSPDGTGAGQPQHFGDGTRLSIL.

This clonotype was detected once. The chain employs TRBV11-3 and TRBJ1-2; 7 bases match TRBD1. Trimming removed 2 bases from V and 1 base from J; junction bases left unmatched: 4. The germline CDR1 and CDR2 sequences are SGHNT and YENEEA. The length of the CDR3 is 15 residues. The DNA of the CDR3 is TGTGCCAGCAGCTTACAGGGGGACCTTAACTATGGCTACACCTTC. As protein: CASSLQGDLNYGYTF.

Ten or more counts support this clonotype. CDR3 DNA sequence: TGTGCCACCCAGTCCAAGGGGGGAAGGAATGAGCAGTTCTTC. Translated, it gives CATQSKGGRNEQFF. The chain uses TRBV15 and TRBJ2-1, with D perhaps matching TRBD1 or TRBD2 (6 bases each). The CDR3 is made up of 14 amino acids. Germline-derived CDR1 and CDR2 are LNHNV and YYDKDF (reference sequence). V lost 8 bases, J lost 7 bases, and 18 bases lay in between.

V gene TRBV11-1 combines with J gene TRBJ2-7, with no clear D. V was trimmed by 5 bases and J by 5 bases, leaving 16 bases between them. This CDR3 contains 14 residues. The germline V gene has CDR1 SGHAT and CDR2 FQDESV (reference sequence). The CDR3: CASSPTIASDEQYF. CDR3 in DNA: TGTGCCAGCAGCCCCACGATCGCTAGTGACGAGCAGTACTTC. The variable domain in full, with the rest retrieved from reference TRBV11-1 and TRBJ2-7, is EAEVAQSPRYKITEKSQAVAFWCDPISGHATLYWYRQILGQGPELLVQFQDESVVDDSQLPKDRFSAERLKGVDSTLKIQPAELGDSAMYLCASSPTIASDEQYFGPGTRLTVT.

The sample holds many counts of this clonotype. The rearrangement uses TRBV28 and TRBJ1-5; D ambiguous. The CDR3 contains 12 residues. From germline, CDR1 is MDHEN and CDR2 SYDVKM. Trimming shortened V by 8 bases and J by 7 bases, and 12 bases separated the two germline ends. The CDR3 loop reads CASCRLGQPQHF. The CDR3 DNA reads as TGTGCCAGCTGCCGACTGGGACAGCCCCAGCATTTT.

The chain uses TRBV11-2 and TRBJ2-5, with D hard to call. The CDR3 contains 13 residues. The V and J ends lost 2 bases and 5 bases respectively, with 9 bases between them. CDR1 is SGHAT, CDR2 FQNNGV, per germline. CDR3 loop: CASSLQSKETQYF. The CDR3 nucleotides are TGTGCCAGCAGCTTACAGTCCAAGGAGACCCAGTACTTC.